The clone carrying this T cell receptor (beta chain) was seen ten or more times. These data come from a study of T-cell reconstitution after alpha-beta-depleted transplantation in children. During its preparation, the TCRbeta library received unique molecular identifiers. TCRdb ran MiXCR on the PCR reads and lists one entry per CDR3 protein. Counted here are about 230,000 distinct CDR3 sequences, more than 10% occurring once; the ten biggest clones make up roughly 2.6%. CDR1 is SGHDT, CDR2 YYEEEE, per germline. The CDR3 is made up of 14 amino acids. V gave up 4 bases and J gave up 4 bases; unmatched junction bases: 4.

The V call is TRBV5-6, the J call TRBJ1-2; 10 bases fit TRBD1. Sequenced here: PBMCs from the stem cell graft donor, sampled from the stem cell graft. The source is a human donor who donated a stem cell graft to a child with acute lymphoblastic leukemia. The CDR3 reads CASSRDRGFYGYTF. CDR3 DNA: TGTGCCAGCAGCCGGGACAGGGGCTTCTATGGCTACACCTTC.